These T cell receptor beta chains were read from a single sample in a study of CD8 T cells in ankylosing spondylitis. TCRdb re-derived calls from the 5' RACE reads in MiXCR, one entry per CDR3 protein. This table has about 250,000 distinct CDR3 sequences, under 35% appearing once. Sequencing input: blood, either unsorted or a sorted T cell fraction (not recorded which). All receptors derive from a male donor with ankylosing spondylitis or in good health (not recorded which). Each CDR3 is given with its conserved first and last residue. Each record gives: V gene, clone size, J gene, D gene, CDR3 DNA, CDR3 protein. The D gene is left open where the match is weak. A row's size may be missing; if present it is once, few, many or a size class.

v_gene: TRBV20-1; abundance: few; j_gene: TRBJ2-5; d_gene: -; CDR3nt: TGCAGTGCTAGAGGTTCGATGACCCAGTACTTC; CDR3aa: CSARGSMTQYF
v_gene: TRBV29-1; abundance: few; j_gene: TRBJ2-5; d_gene: -; CDR3nt: TGCAGCGTTGAAGGGCAGCAAGAGACCCAGTACTTC; CDR3aa: CSVEGQQETQYF
v_gene: TRBV20-1; abundance: few; j_gene: TRBJ2-5; d_gene: -; CDR3nt: TGCAGTGCCACTGAAGGGGTACAAGAGACCCAGTACTTC; CDR3aa: CSATEGVQETQYF
v_gene: TRBV3-1; abundance: -; j_gene: TRBJ2-7; d_gene: -; CDR3nt: TGTGCCAGCAGCCAAGTAAACAGGGTGTACGAGCAGTACTTC; CDR3aa: CASSQVNRVYEQYF
v_gene: TRBV5-1; abundance: once; j_gene: TRBJ2-2; d_gene: -; CDR3nt: TGCGCCAGCAGCGGGGGGGACAGAAACACCGGGGAGCTGTTTTTT; CDR3aa: CASSGGDRNTGELFF
v_gene: TRBV27; abundance: few; j_gene: TRBJ2-2; d_gene: TRBD1; CDR3nt: TGTGCCAGCAGTTTACAGGGGGCAGGCGGGGAGCTGTTTTTT; CDR3aa: CASSLQGAGGELFF
v_gene: TRBV18; abundance: few; j_gene: TRBJ1-6; d_gene: -; CDR3nt: TGTGCCAGCTCACCGCAACAGCTCGACTCACCCCTCCACTTT; CDR3aa: CASSPQQLDSPLHF
v_gene: TRBV3-1; abundance: -; j_gene: TRBJ2-7; d_gene: TRBD2; CDR3nt: TGTACCAGCAGCCAAAACCCGGGGCTAGCGGGGGTGACCTACGAGCAGTACTTC; CDR3aa: CTSSQNPGLAGVTYEQYF
v_gene: TRBV12-3/TRBV12-4; abundance: few; j_gene: TRBJ2-7; d_gene: TRBD1; CDR3nt: TGTGCCAGCAGCCACGGACAGGGAAACGAGCAGTACTTC; CDR3aa: CASSHGQGNEQYF
v_gene: TRBV30; abundance: -; j_gene: TRBJ2-7; d_gene: -; CDR3nt: TGTGCCTGGAGTGAAGGGGCCTCCTACGAGCAGTACTTC; CDR3aa: CAWSEGASYEQYF
v_gene: TRBV6-4; abundance: few; j_gene: TRBJ2-3; d_gene: -; CDR3nt: TGTGCCAGCAGTAGAAACCAGGGGCCCGTTGATACGCAGTATTTT; CDR3aa: CASSRNQGPVDTQYF
v_gene: TRBV7-9; abundance: -; j_gene: TRBJ2-3; d_gene: TRBD2; CDR3nt: TGTGCCAGCAGCCGAAGCCGACTAGCAAGAGATACGCAGTATTTT; CDR3aa: CASSRSRLARDTQYF
v_gene: TRBV25-1; abundance: few; j_gene: TRBJ1-2; d_gene: TRBD1; CDR3nt: TGTGCCAGCAGTGATGACCGGACAGGCAACTATGGCTACACCTTC; CDR3aa: CASSDDRTGNYGYTF
v_gene: TRBV29-1; abundance: -; j_gene: TRBJ2-1; d_gene: TRBD1; CDR3nt: TGCAGCGTTGAGGGACAGGAGAGCTCCTACAATGAGCAGTTCTTC; CDR3aa: CSVEGQESSYNEQFF
v_gene: TRBV12-3/TRBV12-4; abundance: -; j_gene: TRBJ2-3; d_gene: -; CDR3nt: TGTGCCAGCAGTTTAGCGCTAATTCGTGCTAGCACAGATACGCAGTATTTT; CDR3aa: CASSLALIRASTDTQYF
v_gene: TRBV6-5; abundance: -; j_gene: TRBJ2-7; d_gene: TRBD2; CDR3nt: TGTGCCAGCAGTTATTCGCTAGCGGGGGGGCTTGAGCAGTACTTC; CDR3aa: CASSYSLAGGLEQYF
v_gene: TRBV11-2; abundance: few; j_gene: TRBJ2-1; d_gene: TRBD1; CDR3nt: TGTGCCAGCAGCTTAGAAGGGGGCGATTTCAATGAGCAGTTCTTC; CDR3aa: CASSLEGGDFNEQFF
v_gene: TRBV27; abundance: -; j_gene: TRBJ1-2; d_gene: -; CDR3nt: TGTGCCAGCAGTTTGCGGTCGGGAGGAAACTATGGCTACACCTTC; CDR3aa: CASSLRSGGNYGYTF
v_gene: TRBV20-1; abundance: -; j_gene: TRBJ1-5; d_gene: TRBD1; CDR3nt: TGCTGTGCTAGGGGCCCCGGAAGGACAGGGGGTAGCCAGCCCCAGCATTTT; CDR3aa: CCARGPGRTGGSQPQHF
v_gene: TRBV20-1; abundance: few; j_gene: TRBJ1-1; d_gene: TRBD1; CDR3nt: TGCAGTGCTAGAGTCACAGGGGCCCAGGGGGCTTTCTTT; CDR3aa: CSARVTGAQGAFF
v_gene: TRBV12-3/TRBV12-4; abundance: -; j_gene: TRBJ1-1; d_gene: -; CDR3nt: TGTGCCAGCAGTTTTTGGTGGGGGCGTAGGACAGCCGACCGGAACACTGAAGCTTTCTTT; CDR3aa: CASSFWWGRRTADRNTEAFF
v_gene: TRBV24-1; abundance: few; j_gene: TRBJ1-5; d_gene: -; CDR3nt: TGTGCCACCAGTGTGTCGAATAGCAATCAGCCCCAGCATTTT; CDR3aa: CATSVSNSNQPQHF
v_gene: TRBV15; abundance: few; j_gene: TRBJ2-5; d_gene: TRBD2; CDR3nt: TGTGCCACCAGCAGAGGGGCACGGACTAGCGGCCAAGAGACCCAGTACTTC; CDR3aa: CATSRGARTSGQETQYF
v_gene: TRBV12-3/TRBV12-4; abundance: -; j_gene: TRBJ1-4; d_gene: -; CDR3nt: TGTGCCAGCAGTTTACAGGGCGAAAAACTGTTTTTT; CDR3aa: CASSLQGEKLFF
v_gene: TRBV4-1; abundance: few; j_gene: TRBJ2-7; d_gene: -; CDR3nt: TGCGCCAGCAGCCAAGATATGGCGGTAAGCTCCTACGAGCAGTACTTC; CDR3aa: CASSQDMAVSSYEQYF
v_gene: TRBV6-5; abundance: -; j_gene: TRBJ2-5; d_gene: -; CDR3nt: TGTGCCAGCAGTTACCGGACAGACCAAGAGACCCAGTACTTC; CDR3aa: CASSYRTDQETQYF
v_gene: TRBV12-3/TRBV12-4; abundance: -; j_gene: TRBJ2-7; d_gene: -; CDR3nt: TGTGCCAGCAGTGAGGTGGGGGGGGGCCCATACGAGCAGTACTTC; CDR3aa: CASSEVGGGPYEQYF
v_gene: TRBV12-3/TRBV12-4; abundance: few; j_gene: TRBJ2-5; d_gene: -; CDR3nt: TGTGCCAGCAGTTTTCGAAGGGGCCAAGAGACCCAGTACTTC; CDR3aa: CASSFRRGQETQYF
v_gene: TRBV20-1; abundance: -; j_gene: TRBJ2-7; d_gene: TRBD1; CDR3nt: TGCAGTGCTAGAGATATGATGGACGGGACAGGGTCCTTCGAGCAGTACTTC; CDR3aa: CSARDMMDGTGSFEQYF
v_gene: TRBV4-2; abundance: -; j_gene: TRBJ1-2; d_gene: TRBD1; CDR3nt: TGTGCCAGCAGCCAAACATCTGGACAGGGAGGGGTGTACTATGGCTACACCTTC; CDR3aa: CASSQTSGQGGVYYGYTF
v_gene: TRBV5-6; abundance: few; j_gene: TRBJ2-3; d_gene: TRBD2; CDR3nt: TGTGCCAGCAGCCCGGGGACTAGCGGGGCACGGAGCACAGATACGCAGTATTTT; CDR3aa: CASSPGTSGARSTDTQYF
v_gene: TRBV12-3/TRBV12-4; abundance: -; j_gene: TRBJ2-7; d_gene: -; CDR3nt: TGTGCCAGCAGAGGTGCGGGGACCTACGAGCAGTACTTC; CDR3aa: CASRGAGTYEQYF
v_gene: TRBV20-1; abundance: many; j_gene: TRBJ1-6; d_gene: -; CDR3nt: TGCAGTGCTCCCGACAGCTTTTCACCCCTCCACTTT; CDR3aa: CSAPDSFSPLHF
v_gene: TRBV5-5; abundance: once; j_gene: TRBJ2-5; d_gene: TRBD2; CDR3nt: TGTGCCAGCAGCGGGGGGACTAGCGGGGAGACCCAGTACTTC; CDR3aa: CASSGGTSGETQYF
v_gene: TRBV7-6; abundance: -; j_gene: TRBJ2-5; d_gene: -; CDR3nt: TGTGCCAGCAGCTTAAGGGGATTATACCAAGAGACCCAGTACTTC; CDR3aa: CASSLRGLYQETQYF
v_gene: TRBV20-1; abundance: -; j_gene: TRBJ2-7; d_gene: TRBD2; CDR3nt: TGCAGTGCTAGAGGGGCGCTAGCGGGGGCCCTTACCTACGAGCAGTACTTC; CDR3aa: CSARGALAGALTYEQYF
v_gene: TRBV6-6; abundance: -; j_gene: TRBJ2-5; d_gene: -; CDR3nt: TGTGCTATAGGGGGGAGATCCCAAGAGACCCAGTACTTC; CDR3aa: CAIGGRSQETQYF
v_gene: TRBV29-1; abundance: few; j_gene: TRBJ2-5; d_gene: TRBD1; CDR3nt: TGCAGCGTCGACCCGGGACAGCGAGAGACCCAGTACTTC; CDR3aa: CSVDPGQRETQYF
v_gene: TRBV20-1; abundance: -; j_gene: TRBJ2-7; d_gene: TRBD2; CDR3nt: TGCAGTGCTAGGCCTAGCGGGGGGGCGTACGAGCAGTACTTC; CDR3aa: CSARPSGGAYEQYF
v_gene: TRBV20-1; abundance: -; j_gene: TRBJ1-4; d_gene: TRBD1; CDR3nt: TGCAGTGCTAGACAGACAGGGGCCTCTAATGAAAAACTGTTTTTT; CDR3aa: CSARQTGASNEKLFF
v_gene: TRBV6-1; abundance: -; j_gene: TRBJ2-3; d_gene: -; CDR3nt: TGTGCCAGCTCTGGCCGATGGGGGGCAGATACGCAGTATTTT; CDR3aa: CASSGRWGADTQYF
v_gene: TRBV4-1; abundance: -; j_gene: TRBJ2-1; d_gene: -; CDR3nt: TGCGCCAGCAGCCAAGAATGGTCAGTGACCGCGCGACAGTTCTTC; CDR3aa: CASSQEWSVTARQFF
v_gene: TRBV20-1; abundance: once; j_gene: TRBJ1-5; d_gene: -; CDR3nt: TGCAGTGCTGCAGGACGGAACAATCAGCCCCAGCATTTT; CDR3aa: CSAAGRNNQPQHF
v_gene: TRBV20-1; abundance: -; j_gene: TRBJ1-2; d_gene: -; CDR3nt: TGCAGTGCTAGAGATTTTTCCCTATCGTATGGCTACACCTTC; CDR3aa: CSARDFSLSYGYTF
v_gene: TRBV20-1; abundance: few; j_gene: TRBJ2-1; d_gene: -; CDR3nt: TGCAGTGCGCCCCGGGGCTTCCCCCATGAGCAGTTCTTC; CDR3aa: CSAPRGFPHEQFF